Here is one T cell receptor beta chain with its context. These data originate in a study of blood T cell repertoires in COVID-19. The overall study: Some COVID-19 samples were acute and others convalescent; all came from the United States, Italy and Spain.

Trimming removed 5 bases from V and 0 bases from J; junction bases left unmatched: 6. The length of the CDR3 is 15 residues. The germline V gene encodes CDR1 LNHDA and CDR2 SQIVND (reference sequence). Original methodology: Reference gene primer amplification in the assay estimated nucleated cell counts. Measured with immunoSEQ multiplex PCR; TCRdb has only the in-frame clones, and not every one. V and J calls and clone size are those listed in that table; D and trimming were worked out from the DNA. The data show around 150,000 clones, 86% seen once. The sequenced sample was peripheral blood. The chain links TRBV19 to TRBJ1-1, with 7 bases that match TRBD1. This TCR came from a man between 65 and 85 years old with acute or convalescent COVID-19. The CDR3 protein is CASSGGQPLNTEAFF. DNA for the CDR3: TGTGCCAGTAGTGGGGGACAGCCCCTGAACACTGAAGCTTTCTTT.